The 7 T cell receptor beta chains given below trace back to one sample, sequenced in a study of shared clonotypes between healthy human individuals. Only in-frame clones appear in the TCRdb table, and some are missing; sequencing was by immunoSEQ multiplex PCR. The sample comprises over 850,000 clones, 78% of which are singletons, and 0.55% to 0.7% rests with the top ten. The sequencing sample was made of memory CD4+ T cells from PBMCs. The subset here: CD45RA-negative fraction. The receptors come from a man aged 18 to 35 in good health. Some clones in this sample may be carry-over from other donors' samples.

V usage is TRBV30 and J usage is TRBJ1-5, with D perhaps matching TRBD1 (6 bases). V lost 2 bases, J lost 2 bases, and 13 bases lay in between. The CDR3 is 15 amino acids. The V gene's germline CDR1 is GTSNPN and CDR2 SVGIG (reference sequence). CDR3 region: CAWSLRGGGNQPQHF. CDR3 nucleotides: TGTGCCTGGAGTCTCAGGGGAGGGGGCAATCAGCCCCAGCATTTT.

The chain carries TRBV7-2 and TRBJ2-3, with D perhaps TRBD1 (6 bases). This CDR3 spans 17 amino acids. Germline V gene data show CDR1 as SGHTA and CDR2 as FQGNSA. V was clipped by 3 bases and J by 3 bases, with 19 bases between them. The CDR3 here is CASSLPTRGDTTDTQYF. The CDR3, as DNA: TGTGCCAGCAGCTTGCCAACTAGAGGGGACACGACAGATACGCAGTATTTT.

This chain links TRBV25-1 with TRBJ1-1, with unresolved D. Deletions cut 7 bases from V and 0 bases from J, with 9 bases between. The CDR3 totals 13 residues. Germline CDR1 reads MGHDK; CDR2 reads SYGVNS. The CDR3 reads CASNKGLNTEAFF. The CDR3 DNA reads TGTGCCAGCAATAAAGGGTTGAACACTGAAGCTTTCTTT.

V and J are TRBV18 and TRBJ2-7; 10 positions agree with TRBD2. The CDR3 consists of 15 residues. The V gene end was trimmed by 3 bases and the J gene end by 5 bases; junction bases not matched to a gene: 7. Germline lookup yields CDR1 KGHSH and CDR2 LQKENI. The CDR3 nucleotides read TGTGCCAGCTCACCGAGCGGGAGGGCATTGAACGAGCAGTACTTC. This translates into CASSPSGRALNEQYF.

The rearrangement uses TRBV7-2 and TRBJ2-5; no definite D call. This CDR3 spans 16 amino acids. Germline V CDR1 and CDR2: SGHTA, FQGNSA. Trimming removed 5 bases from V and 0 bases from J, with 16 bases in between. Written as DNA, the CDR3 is TGTGCCAGCAGCCCAGGCCTCACCCCGTACCAAGAGACCCAGTACTTC. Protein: CASSPGLTPYQETQYF.

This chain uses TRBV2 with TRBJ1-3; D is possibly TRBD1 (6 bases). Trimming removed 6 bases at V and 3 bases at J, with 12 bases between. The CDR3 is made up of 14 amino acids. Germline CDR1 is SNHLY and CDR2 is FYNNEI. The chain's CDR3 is CASSSQGNGNTIYF. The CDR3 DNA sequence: TGTGCCAGCAGCTCACAGGGAAATGGAAACACCATATATTTT.

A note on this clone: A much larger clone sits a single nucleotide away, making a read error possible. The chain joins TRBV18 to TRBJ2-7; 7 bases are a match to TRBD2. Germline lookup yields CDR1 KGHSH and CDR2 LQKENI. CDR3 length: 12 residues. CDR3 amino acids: CASRGLTYEQHF. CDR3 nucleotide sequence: TGTGCCAGCCGGGGACTAACCTACGAGCAGCACTTC.